The source of this TCR beta chain is a study of glioma-infiltrating T cells. TCR alpha and beta CDR3 regions were amplified from RNA using iRepertoire nested multiplex PCR. TCRdb re-called the multiplex PCR reads through MiXCR, storing one row per CDR3 protein. Of more than 100,000 distinct CDR3 sequences listed, less than 30% are singletons. The CDR3 is 13 amino acids. V lost 5 bases and J lost 1, with 7 bases in between. Germline CDR1 LGHDT, CDR2 YNNKEL (reference sequence). Findings and limits, study-wide: Non-neoplastic patients had below-expected tissue-blood divergence, while all gliomas exceeded expectation.

As regards this clonotype: Its target is unknown.

The sequencing input was glioma tissue, nonneoplastic brain tissue, or PBMCs (not recorded which). V and J are TRBV3-1 and TRBJ2-3, with D possibly being TRBD2 (5 bases). This receptor was obtained from a human donor with low-grade glioma or glioblastoma, undergoing nonglioma brain surgery, or in good health (not recorded which). CDR3 DNA sequence: TGTGCCAGCAGCAAGGGAGGCACAGATACGCAGTATTTT. This translates into CASSKGGTDTQYF.